The TCR beta chain under discussion was sequenced for a study of T-cell reconstitution after alpha-beta-depleted transplantation in children. There are many counts of this clonotype. CDR3 length: 12 residues. Trimming removed 3 bases at V and 6 bases at J, with 8 bases between. CDR1 and CDR2 from the germline V gene are ENHRY and SYGVKD. Researchers prepared the TCRbeta library using unique molecular identifiers, the study reports. TCRdb passed the PCR reads through MiXCR, listing each CDR3 protein once. This table holds some 240,000 distinct CDR3 sequences, approximately 9.7% found once. The origin of this receptor is a human donor who donated a stem cell graft to a child with SCID. The source was PBMCs from the stem cell graft donor, collected from the stem cell graft. The chain uses TRBV10-3 and TRBJ1-1; D is perhaps TRBD1 (5 bases). DNA of the CDR3: TGTGCCATCAGTGACCAGGGCCCTGAAGCTTTCTTT. Protein: CAISDQGPEAFF.